This T cell receptor beta chain was observed in a study of T cell repertoires in cytomegalovirus infection. Via MiXCR, TCRdb re-called the reads, giving one row per CDR3 protein. Here the sample spans 150,000 to 200,000 distinct CDR3 sequences, 25% to 30% being singletons. Trimming cost V 5 bases and J 2 bases; bases outside gene matches: 6. This CDR3 spans 14 amino acids. CDR1 and CDR2 from the germline V gene are KGHSH and LQKENI. The receptor was isolated from a human donor in good health (CMV status not recorded). Some clones in this sample may be carry-over from other donors' samples. The sequenced sample was PBMCs. The genes are TRBV18 and TRBJ2-7; the match to TRBD1 covers 7 bases. The CDR3 DNA follows: TGTGCCAGCTCATCCGGGACAGACACCTACGAGCAGTACTTC. It translates to CASSSGTDTYEQYF.